This TCR beta chain was sequenced in a study of blood T cells in healthy people across ages. General study points: Long-lived and aged donors differed, with more naive CD4+ cells and higher diversity in the long-lived.

A sample-barcoded 5' primer and a J-beta primer mix were used in a second PCR of roughly 6 to 12 cycles. Every sample gave at least 2.5 million paired-end reads containing CDR3. TCRdb called the 5' RACE reads again in MiXCR, with one record for every CDR3 protein. The repertoire has about 810,000 distinct CDR3 sequences, 30% to 45% of them found once; the top ten carry 13%. The CDR3 is 18 residues long. The V and J ends lost 4 bases and 4 bases, in that order; junction bases with no gene match: 13. Germline V CDR1 and CDR2: MDHEN, SYDVKM. In the case of this clonotype: Antigen specificity is unknown.

Sequenced material: blood. This sequence joins TRBV28 and TRBJ2-3; TRBD2 matches at 11 bases. The clonotype comes from a man aged 18 to 30 in good health. CDR3 in amino acids: CASSSTGTSGISADTQYF. The CDR3 bases are TGTGCCAGCAGTTCGACAGGGACTAGCGGAATTAGCGCAGATACGCAGTATTTT.